This T cell receptor beta chain was profiled in a study of human T cells and chemical hapten exposure. Using its own MiXCR run on the RACE reads, TCRdb lists one record per CDR3 protein. This table has around 380,000 distinct CDR3 sequences, 4% to 5.5% appearing once. Described time point: patch test 1, 2 weeks after DPC sensitization. Stated treatment: therapeutic diphenylcyclopropenone sensitization with weekly scalp DPC. There are many counts of this clonotype. The TCR was taken from a woman between 50 and 59 years old with alopecia areata. Some clones in this sample may be carry-over from other donors' samples. The material was whole blood, obtained in connection with sensitization to the hapten diphenylcyclopropenone (DPC).

The CDR3 region is CASSSATGLSYEQYF. Written as DNA, the CDR3 is TGTGCCAGCAGTTCAGCGACCGGGCTTTCCTACGAGCAGTACTTC. The V call is TRBV28, the J call TRBJ2-7; D is unresolved. The length of the CDR3 is 15 residues. Trimming shortened V by 4 bases and J by 1 base, and 14 bases separated the two germline ends. CDR1 MDHEN and CDR2 SYDVKM come from the germline V gene.